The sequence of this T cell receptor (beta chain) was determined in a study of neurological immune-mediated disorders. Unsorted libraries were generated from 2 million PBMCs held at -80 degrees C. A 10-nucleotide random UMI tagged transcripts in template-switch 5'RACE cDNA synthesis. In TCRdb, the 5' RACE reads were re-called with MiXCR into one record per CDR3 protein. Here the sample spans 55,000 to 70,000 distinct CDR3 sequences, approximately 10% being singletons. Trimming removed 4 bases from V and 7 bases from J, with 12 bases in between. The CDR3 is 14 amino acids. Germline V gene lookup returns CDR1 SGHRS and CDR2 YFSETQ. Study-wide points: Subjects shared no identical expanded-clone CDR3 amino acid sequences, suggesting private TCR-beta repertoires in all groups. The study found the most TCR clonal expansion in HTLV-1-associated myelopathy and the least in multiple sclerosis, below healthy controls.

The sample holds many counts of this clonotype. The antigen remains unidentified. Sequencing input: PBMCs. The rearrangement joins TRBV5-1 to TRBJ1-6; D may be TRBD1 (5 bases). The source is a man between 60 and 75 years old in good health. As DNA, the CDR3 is TGCGCCAGCAGCCGGACGGGGGTCAATTCACCCCTCCACTTT. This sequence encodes CASSRTGVNSPLHF. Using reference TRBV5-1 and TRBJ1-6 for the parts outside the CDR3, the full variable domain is KAGVTQTPRYLIKTRGQQVTLSCSPISGHRSVSWYQQTPGQGLQFLFEYFSETQRNKGNFPGRFSGRQFSNSRSEMNVSTLELGDSALYLCASSRTGVNSPLHFGNGTRLTVT.